A single sample is the source of the 28 T cell receptor beta chains below, sequenced in a study of blood T cell repertoires in COVID-19. The data were produced by immunoSEQ multiplex PCR, yet TCRdb's version contains in-frame clones alone and is incomplete. The sample has some 170,000 clones; 87% are singletons. Sequencing was done on a sample of peripheral blood. Receptors originate from a woman between 45 and 65 years old with acute or convalescent COVID-19.

The gene calls are TRBV7-9 and TRBJ2-7; a possible D gene is TRBD2 (6 bases). V lost 1 base, J lost 0 bases, and 10 bases lay in between. The CDR3 is made up of 15 amino acids. Germline V lookup: CDR1 SEHNR, CDR2 FQNEAQ (reference sequence). CDR3 in DNA: TGTGCCAGCAGCTTAGGGGACTCCCTCTCCTACGAGCAGTACTTC. Amino acid sequence: CASSLGDSLSYEQYF. The full variable domain, completed using reference TRBV7-9 and TRBJ2-7, is DTGVSQNPRHKITKRGQNVTFRCDPISEHNRLYWYRQTLGQGPEFLTYFQNEAQLEKSRLLSDRFSAERPKGSFSTLEIQRTEQGDSAMYLCASSLGDSLSYEQYFGPGTRLTVT.

The chain carries TRBV7-2 and TRBJ2-1, with 7 bases fitting TRBD1. The CDR3 length is 14 residues. Germline V gene sequence: CDR1 SGHTA, CDR2 FQGNSA. Unmatched junction bases numbered 5, after V lost 5 bases and J lost 4 bases. The CDR3 protein is CASSPQTGYNEQFF. The CDR3 DNA reads as TGTGCCAGCAGCCCCCAGACAGGGTACAATGAGCAGTTCTTC.

The V call is TRBV30, the J call TRBJ1-2; D gene uncertain. CDR1 and CDR2 from the germline V gene are GTSNPN and SVGIG (reference sequence). CDR3 length: 13 residues. V was shortened by 4 bases and J by 6 bases, with 15 bases between the two germline ends. CDR3 protein: CAWTSGMLHGYTF. The DNA for the CDR3 is TGTGCCTGGACCTCGGGGATGTTACATGGCTACACCTTC. The entire variable domain, with the rest obtained from reference TRBV30 and TRBJ1-2, is as follows: SQTIHQWPATLVQPVGSPLSLECTVEGTSNPNLYWYRQAAGRGLQLLFYSVGIGQISSEVPQNLSASRPQDRQFILSSKKLLLSDSGFYLCAWTSGMLHGYTFGSGTRLTVV.

The chain joins TRBV27 to TRBJ1-1, with 8 bases aligning to TRBD1. Germline V gene sequence: CDR1 MNHEY, CDR2 SMNVEV (reference sequence). The CDR3 totals 18 residues. The junction had 14 bases not matched to a gene; V was cut back by 5 bases and J by 0 bases. The CDR3 protein is CASSRGLGQGIMNTEAFF. Here the CDR3 DNA reads TGTGCCAGCAGTCGGGGCCTCGGACAGGGAATAATGAACACTGAAGCTTTCTTT.

The CDR3 nucleotides are TGTGCCAGCAGTTTCCAGGGGACAGGGACTTTCTCCTATAATTCACCCCTCCACTTT. Translated, it gives CASSFQGTGTFSYNSPLHF. The V and J genes are TRBV27 and TRBJ1-6; 9 positions agree with TRBD1. Germline V gene sequence: CDR1 MNHEY, CDR2 SMNVEV (reference sequence). The junction had 9 bases not matched to a gene; V was cut back by 3 bases and J by 0 bases. The CDR3 spans 19 residues.

CDR3 sequence (DNA): TGTGCCTGGAGTCGGAAGGCGGGCACTGAAGCTTTCTTT. Its protein is CAWSRKAGTEAFF. The rearrangement links TRBV30 to TRBJ1-1; D is unclear. The CDR3 loop spans 13 amino acids. The germline gives CDR1 GTSNPN, CDR2 SVGIG (reference sequence). Trimming stripped 2 bases from V and 4 bases from J, with 11 bases between.

The chain combines TRBV29-1 with TRBJ1-5, with D maybe TRBD1 (6 bases). The CDR3 consists of 12 residues. Germline V gene lookup returns CDR1 SQVTM and CDR2 ANQGSEA. Deletions cut 8 bases from V and 8 bases from J, with 16 bases between. The CDR3 loop reads CSSWTPGEPQHF. DNA for the CDR3: TGCAGCTCATGGACACCAGGGGAGCCCCAGCATTTT.

The chain carries TRBV7-9 and TRBJ1-1, with D unresolved. Germline CDR1 and CDR2: SEHNR and FQNEAQ (reference sequence). This CDR3 has 13 residues. Trimming left V 5 bases short and J 0 bases short, with 7 bases between. CDR3 DNA: TGTGCCAGCAGCCCCCAGATGAACACTGAAGCTTTCTTT. Translation gives CASSPQMNTEAFF.

V is TRBV11-3 and J is TRBJ2-3; TRBD2 agrees at 9 bases. The V gene end was trimmed by 4 bases and the J gene end by 7 bases; junction bases not matched to a gene: 9. Germline CDR1 is SGHNT and CDR2 is YENEEA. This CDR3 spans 15 amino acids. The CDR3 spells CASSSFATSGYTQYF. The CDR3 DNA is TGTGCCAGCAGCTCGTTTGCGACTAGCGGATATACGCAGTATTTT.

This chain uses TRBV18 with TRBJ1-6; TRBD1 matches at 7 bases. Germline V lookup: CDR1 KGHSH, CDR2 LQKENI. The CDR3 has 15 residues. V shed 3 bases, J shed 7 bases, and the junction held 6 bases outside the gene matches. CDR3 in DNA: TGTGCCAGCTCACCCTGGGACAGCGCAAATTCACCCCTCCACTTT. Its translation: CASSPWDSANSPLHF. Combining the CDR3 with reference TRBV18 and TRBJ1-6 gives the whole variable domain NAGVMQNPRHLVRRRGQEARLRCSPMKGHSHVYWYRQLPEEGLKFMVYLQKENIIDESGMPKERFSAEFPKEGPSILRIQQVVRGDSAAYFCASSPWDSANSPLHFGNGTRLTVT.

The chain carries TRBV19 and TRBJ2-3, with 8 bases fitting TRBD1. From germline, CDR1 is LNHDA and CDR2 SQIVND (reference sequence). With V trimmed by 7 bases and J by 2 bases, 11 bases remained unmatched. This CDR3 is 16 amino acids long. The CDR3 coding sequence is TGTGCCAGTAAAGGGATGGGACAGGAATTCACAGATACGCAGTATTTT. This sequence encodes CASKGMGQEFTDTQYF.

The chain employs TRBV6-5 and TRBJ1-4, with D uncertain. Trimming took off 5 bases at V and 0 bases at J, with 10 bases between the two ends. Germline V gene data show CDR1 as MNHEY and CDR2 as SVGAGI. CDR3 length: 15 residues. The CDR3 DNA reads TGTGCCAGCAGTCCTATGGAGGCAACTAATGAAAAACTGTTTTTT. This encodes CASSPMEATNEKLFF.

V gene TRBV19 combines with J gene TRBJ2-7; 7 nucleotides align to TRBD1. The CDR3 extends over 14 amino acids. With V trimmed by 3 bases and J by 3 bases, 5 bases remained unmatched. The germline CDR1 and CDR2 sequences are LNHDA and SQIVND (reference sequence). The CDR3 coding sequence is TGTGCCAGTAGTATCGGGGACAGTCTCTACGAGCAGTACTTC. It yields the protein CASSIGDSLYEQYF.

In this sample, this clone turned up a few times. V is TRBV3-1 (or the pseudogene TRBV3-2) and J is TRBJ1-1; tentative D call: TRBD1 (5 bases). This CDR3 comprises 13 residues. V lost 5 bases and J lost 5, with 12 bases in between. Looked up from germline, CDR1 is LGHDT and CDR2 is YNNKEL (reference sequence). The CDR3: CASSAGLGTEAFF. The CDR3 nucleotides are TGTGCCAGCAGCGCAGGGCTGGGGACTGAAGCTTTCTTT.

The V and J genes are TRBV13 and TRBJ2-4; 9 nucleotides line up with TRBD1. In germline, CDR1 is PRHDT, CDR2 FYEKMQ (reference sequence). The CDR3 spans 15 residues. With V trimmed by 5 bases and J by 9 bases, 11 bases remained unmatched. The CDR3 here is CASSPWTGDLPIQYF. CDR3 bases: TGTGCCAGCAGCCCGTGGACAGGGGATCTGCCCATTCAGTACTTC.

This rearrangement joins TRBV24-1 to TRBJ2-1; TRBD2 agrees at 8 bases. The CDR3 is made up of 16 amino acids. The germline V gene has CDR1 KGHDR and CDR2 SFDVKD. The junction had 7 bases not matched to a gene; V was cut back by 3 bases and J by 4 bases. CDR3 amino acids: CATSDRLASEYNEQFF. The CDR3 nucleotides read TGTGCCACCAGTGATCGACTAGCGTCCGAATACAATGAGCAGTTCTTC.

The chain links TRBV19 to TRBJ2-7; no clear D gene. Germline V CDR1 and CDR2: LNHDA, SQIVND (reference sequence). The CDR3 covers 12 residues. Trimming took off 6 bases at V and 3 bases at J, with 9 bases between the two ends. The CDR3 nucleotides are TGTGCCAGTAGCACCAGCGACTACGAGCAGTACTTC. This codes for CASSTSDYEQYF.

This chain connects TRBV5-1 to TRBJ1-4, with 9 positions matching TRBD1. The CDR3 has 15 amino acids. Germline CDR1 is SGHRS and CDR2 is YFSETQ. The V and J ends lost 0 bases and 5 bases, in that order; junction bases with no gene match: 2. The CDR3 sequence: CASSLGGTGNEKLFF. The CDR3 bases are TGCGCCAGCAGCTTGGGCGGGACAGGGAATGAAAAACTGTTTTTT.

The chain couples TRBV4-3 to TRBJ2-1, with TRBD2 matching over 11 bases. CDR1 is LGHNA, CDR2 YSLEER, per germline. With V trimmed by 4 bases and J by 3 bases, 5 bases remained unmatched. This CDR3 is 16 amino acids long. The DNA for the CDR3 is TGCGCCAGCAGCCGGAGGCTAGCGGGAGGCTACAATGAGCAGTTCTTC. Protein sequence: CASSRRLAGGYNEQFF.

The chain links TRBV6-5 to TRBJ1-2; D might be TRBD1 (6 bases). Germline CDR1 and CDR2: MNHEY and SVGAGI. Trimming took 0 bases from V and 4 from J, leaving 12 bases between them. The CDR3 runs to 15 residues. In DNA, the CDR3 is TGTGCCAGCAGTTACTCCTATCAGGGGCGCTATGGCTACACCTTC. This encodes CASSYSYQGRYGYTF.

This clone occurred once. The CDR3 spells CASSTLPQGPSYGYTF. In nucleotides, the CDR3 is TGTGCCAGTAGTACCCTACCTCAGGGGCCTTCCTATGGCTACACCTTC. This chain uses TRBV19 with TRBJ1-2; a weak D match, TRBD1 (6 bases). CDR1 LNHDA and CDR2 SQIVND come from the germline V gene (reference sequence). V was pared by 4 bases and J by 4 bases, with 19 bases between. The CDR3 spans 16 residues.

The gene calls are TRBV6-5 and TRBJ1-6; D gene ambiguous. Germline CDR1 MNHEY, CDR2 SVGAGI. This CDR3 comprises 12 residues. V was pared by 2 bases and J by 10 bases, with 6 bases between. CDR3 in DNA: TGTGCCAGCAGTTACCCGGGATCACCCCTCCACTTT. Amino acids: CASSYPGSPLHF.

The CDR3 loop is CSVEEVVQGPQHF. In nucleotides, the CDR3 is TGCAGCGTTGAAGAGGTAGTGCAGGGGCCCCAGCATTTT. The J gene is TRBJ1-5, the V gene TRBV29-1; weak D call: TRBD1 (5 bases). CDR3 length equals 13 residues. The V gene's germline CDR1 is SQVTM and CDR2 ANQGSEA. V dropped 0 bases and J dropped 9 bases, with 12 bases sitting between them.

The chain carries TRBV19 and TRBJ1-2; 7 bases are a match to TRBD1. V lost 3 bases, J lost 2 bases, and 12 bases stayed unmatched. This CDR3 contains 17 residues. CDR1 LNHDA and CDR2 SQIVND come from the germline V gene (reference sequence). The chain's CDR3 is CASSISMDRWLNYGYTF. For the CDR3, the DNA is TGTGCCAGTAGTATCTCTATGGACAGGTGGCTAAACTATGGCTACACCTTC.

The chain uses TRBV10-3 and TRBJ2-3; D is perhaps TRBD2 (6 bases). Germline V gene sequence: CDR1 ENHRY, CDR2 SYGVKD. V was shortened by 4 bases and J by 6 bases, with 11 bases between the two germline ends. This CDR3 comprises 13 residues. CDR3 amino acids: CAISAYGGDTQYF. DNA for the CDR3: TGTGCCATCAGTGCCTACGGAGGGGATACGCAGTATTTT.

The chain is built from TRBV15 and TRBJ2-1, with 10 bases lining up with TRBD2. CDR3 size: 16 residues. CDR1 and CDR2 from the germline V gene are LNHNV and YYDKDF (reference sequence). V dropped 5 bases and J dropped 1; count of bases not matched to a gene: 5. The CDR3: CATSGWTSGSYNEQFF. CDR3 DNA sequence: TGTGCCACCAGCGGCTGGACTAGCGGATCCTACAATGAGCAGTTCTTC. Full variable domain (rest looked up from reference TRBV15 and TRBJ2-1): DAMVIQNPRYQVTQFGKPVTLSCSQTLNHNVMYWYQQKSSQAPKLLFHYYDKDFNNEADTPDNFQSRRPNTSFCFLDIRSPGLGDTAMYLCATSGWTSGSYNEQFFGPGTRLTVL.

In its sample, this clone was seen a few times. The genes are TRBV24-1 and TRBJ1-2; 7 bases are a match to TRBD1. Trimming cost V 4 bases and J 6 bases; bases outside gene matches: 22. The CDR3 length is 19 residues. Germline CDR1 is KGHDR and CDR2 is SFDVKD. This chain's CDR3 is CATSDYSMGVPGQTNGYTF. DNA for the CDR3: TGTGCCACCAGTGACTACTCAATGGGGGTTCCGGGACAGACAAATGGCTACACCTTC.

The CDR3 region is CASSPPTGRHEQFF. CDR3 nucleotide sequence: TGTGCCAGCAGTCCCCCGACAGGGAGGCATGAGCAGTTCTTC. This rearrangement joins TRBV28 to TRBJ2-1; possibly TRBD1 for D (7 bases). This CDR3 contains 14 residues. The germline gives CDR1 MDHEN, CDR2 SYDVKM. The V end lost 5 bases, the J end lost 8 bases, and 16 bases lay between the germline ends.